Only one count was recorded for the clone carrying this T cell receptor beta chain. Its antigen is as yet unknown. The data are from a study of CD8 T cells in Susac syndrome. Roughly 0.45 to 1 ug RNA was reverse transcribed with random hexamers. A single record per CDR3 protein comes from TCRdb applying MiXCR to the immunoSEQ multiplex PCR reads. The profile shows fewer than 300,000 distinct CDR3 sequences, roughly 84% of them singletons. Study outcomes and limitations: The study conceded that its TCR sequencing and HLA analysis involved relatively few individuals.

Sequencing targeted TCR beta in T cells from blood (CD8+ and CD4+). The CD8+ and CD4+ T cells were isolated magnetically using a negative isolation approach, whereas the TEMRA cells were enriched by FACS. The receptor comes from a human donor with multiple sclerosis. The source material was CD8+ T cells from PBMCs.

The CDR3 region has the DNA TGTGCCAGCAGTTCCTCAGGGGTAATCTACGAGCAGTACTTC. This encodes CASSSSGVIYEQYF. V gene TRBV27 combines with J gene TRBJ2-7; TRBD1 is a possible D gene (6 bases). CDR3 size: 14 residues. V was trimmed by 4 bases and J by 3 bases, leaving 13 bases between them. Germline assignment: CDR1 MNHEY and CDR2 SMNVEV (reference sequence).